Sequencing of this TCR beta chain was carried out in a study of cytomegalovirus exposure and HLA in healthy donors. Germline-derived CDR1 and CDR2 are SEHNR and FQNEAQ (reference sequence). This CDR3 spans 14 amino acids. V was shortened by 3 bases and J by 3 bases, with 9 bases between the two germline ends. 60 Vbeta and 13 Jbeta primers were used in PCR. Libraries were prepared by immunoSEQ multiplex PCR; TCRdb keeps only in-frame clonotypes and omits some of them. The table shows around 90,000 clones, with 70% to 85% occurring only once. Specimen: PBMCs. This chain uses TRBV7-9 with TRBJ2-1; TRBD2 might be the D (5 bases). The sequence was obtained from a man aged 45-60 years in good health and CMV-seronegative. The CDR3 DNA sequence: TGTGCCAGCAGCTTTAATAGCGACTACAATGAGCAGTTCTTC. Translated: CASSFNSDYNEQFF.